This T cell receptor (beta chain) originates from a study of cytomegalovirus exposure and HLA in healthy donors. Study-wide context: Genetic ancestry analysis placed 75% to 85% of the approximately 390 donors that were genotyped in the Caucasian-associated cluster.

The donors, nominally healthy at sampling, likely had unrecorded immune exposures. With 60 Vbeta and 13 Jbeta primers, the PCR was carried out. Profiling relied on immunoSEQ multiplex PCR, and the TCRdb table lists in-frame clones only, not all of them. The data show 35,000 to 40,000 clones, roughly 64% seen once. This CDR3 is built from 18 residues. J lost 5 bases, V lost 0 bases, and 13 bases had no gene match. The germline gives CDR1 MGHRA, CDR2 YSYEKL. This TCR derives from a man aged 50 to 59 in good health and CMV-seropositive. V and J are TRBV4-1 and TRBJ2-5; 9 bases fit TRBD2. Sequences were obtained from PBMCs. CDR3 loop: CASSQEGSSRGGRETQYF. CDR3 in DNA: TGCGCCAGCAGCCAAGAGGGGTCGTCGCGGGGGGGCAGGGAGACCCAGTACTTC.